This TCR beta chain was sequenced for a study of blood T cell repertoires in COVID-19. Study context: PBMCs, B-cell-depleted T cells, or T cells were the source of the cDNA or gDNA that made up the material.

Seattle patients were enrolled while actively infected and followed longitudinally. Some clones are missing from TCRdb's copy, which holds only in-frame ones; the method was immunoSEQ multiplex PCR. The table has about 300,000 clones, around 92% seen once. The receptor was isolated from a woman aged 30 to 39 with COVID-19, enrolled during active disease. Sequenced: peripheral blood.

The CDR3 DNA follows: TGCGCCAGCAGCTTGGGTTATAGGGGAAGAACTGAAGCTTTCTTT. Its protein product is CASSLGYRGRTEAFF. This sequence joins TRBV5-1 and TRBJ1-1, with TRBD1 as a possible D gene (5 bases). From germline, CDR1 is SGHRS and CDR2 YFSETQ. Trimming stripped 0 bases from V and 5 bases from J, with 14 bases between. The CDR3 contains 15 residues.